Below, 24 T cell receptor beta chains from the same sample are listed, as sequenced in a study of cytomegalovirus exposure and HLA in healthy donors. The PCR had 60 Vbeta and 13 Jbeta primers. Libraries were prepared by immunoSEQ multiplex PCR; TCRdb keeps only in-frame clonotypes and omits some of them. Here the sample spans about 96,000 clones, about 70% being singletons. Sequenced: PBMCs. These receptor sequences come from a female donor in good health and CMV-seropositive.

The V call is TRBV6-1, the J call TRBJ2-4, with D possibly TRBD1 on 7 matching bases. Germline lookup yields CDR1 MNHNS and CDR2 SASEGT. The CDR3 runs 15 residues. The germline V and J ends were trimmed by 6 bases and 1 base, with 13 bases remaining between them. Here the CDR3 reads CASRGSGGAKNIQYF. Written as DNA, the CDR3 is TGTGCCAGCAGGGGGTCAGGGGGGGCCAAAAACATTCAGTACTTC.

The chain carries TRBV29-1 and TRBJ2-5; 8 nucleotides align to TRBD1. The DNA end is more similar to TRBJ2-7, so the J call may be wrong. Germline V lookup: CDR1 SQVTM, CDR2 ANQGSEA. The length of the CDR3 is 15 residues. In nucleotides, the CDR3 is TGCAGCGTTGAAGTGGGAGCAGGGGGCCTCTACGAGCAGTACTTC. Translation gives CSVEVGAGGLYEQYF.

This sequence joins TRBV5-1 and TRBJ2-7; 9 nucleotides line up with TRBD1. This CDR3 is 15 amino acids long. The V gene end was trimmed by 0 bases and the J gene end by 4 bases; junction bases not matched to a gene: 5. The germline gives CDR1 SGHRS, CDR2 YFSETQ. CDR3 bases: TGCGCCAGCAGCTTGGTTCCGGGACAGGGATACGAGCAGTACTTC. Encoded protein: CASSLVPGQGYEQYF.

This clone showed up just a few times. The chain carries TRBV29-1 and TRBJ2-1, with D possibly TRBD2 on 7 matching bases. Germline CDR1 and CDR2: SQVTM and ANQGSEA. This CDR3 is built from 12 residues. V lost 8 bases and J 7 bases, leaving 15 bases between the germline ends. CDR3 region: CSLWGGGNEQFF. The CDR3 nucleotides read TGCAGCCTCTGGGGAGGGGGAAATGAGCAGTTCTTC.

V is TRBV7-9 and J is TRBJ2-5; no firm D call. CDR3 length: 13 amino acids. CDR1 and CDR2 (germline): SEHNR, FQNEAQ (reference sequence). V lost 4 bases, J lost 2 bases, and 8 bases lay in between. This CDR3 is CASSSSGQETQYF. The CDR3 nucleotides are TGTGCCAGCAGCTCATCAGGTCAAGAGACCCAGTACTTC.

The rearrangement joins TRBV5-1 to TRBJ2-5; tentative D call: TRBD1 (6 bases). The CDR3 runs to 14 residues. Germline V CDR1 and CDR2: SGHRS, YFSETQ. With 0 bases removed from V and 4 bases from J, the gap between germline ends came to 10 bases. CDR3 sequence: CASSLDRVGETQYF. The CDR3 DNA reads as TGCGCCAGCAGCTTGGACAGGGTCGGAGAGACCCAGTACTTC.

The CDR3 sequence: CASSPEGTGRTDTQYF. CDR3 nucleotides: TGCGCCAGCAGCCCGGAGGGGACAGGACGAACAGATACGCAGTATTTT. The V and J genes are TRBV5-1 and TRBJ2-3; 8 positions match TRBD1. Trimming took 4 bases from V and 3 from J; bases not matched to a gene: 10. In germline, CDR1 is SGHRS, CDR2 YFSETQ. The CDR3 contains 16 residues.

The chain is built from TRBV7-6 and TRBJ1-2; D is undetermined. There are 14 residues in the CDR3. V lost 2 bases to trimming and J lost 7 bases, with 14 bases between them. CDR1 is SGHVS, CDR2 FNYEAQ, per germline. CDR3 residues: CASSLRRGSSGYTF. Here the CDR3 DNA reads TGTGCCAGCAGCTTAAGGCGGGGTAGCAGTGGCTACACCTTC. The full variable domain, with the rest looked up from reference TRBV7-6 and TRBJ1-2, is GAGVSQSPRYKVTKRGQDVALRCDPISGHVSLYWYRQALGQGPEFLTYFNYEAQQDKSGLPNDRFSAERPEGSISTLTIQRTEQRDSAMYRCASSLRRGSSGYTFGSGTRLTVV.

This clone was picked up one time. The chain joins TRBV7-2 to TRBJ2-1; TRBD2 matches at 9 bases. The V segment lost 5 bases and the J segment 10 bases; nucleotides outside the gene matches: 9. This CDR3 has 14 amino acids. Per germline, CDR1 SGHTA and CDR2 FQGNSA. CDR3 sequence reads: CASSPSAGGGEQFF. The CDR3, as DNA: TGTGCCAGCAGCCCCTCAGCGGGGGGCGGGGAGCAGTTCTTC. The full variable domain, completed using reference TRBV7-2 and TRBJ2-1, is GAGVSQSPSNKVTEKGKDVELRCDPISGHTALYWYRQSLGQGLEFLIYFQGNSAPDKSGLPSDRFSAERTGGSVSTLTIQRTQQEDSAVYLCASSPSAGGGEQFFGPGTRLTVL.

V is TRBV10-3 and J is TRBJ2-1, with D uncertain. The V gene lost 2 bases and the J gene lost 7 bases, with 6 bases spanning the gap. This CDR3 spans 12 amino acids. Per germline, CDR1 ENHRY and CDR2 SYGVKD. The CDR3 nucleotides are TGTGCCATCAGTGAGGTAGTAAATGAGCAGTTCTTC. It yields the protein CAISEVVNEQFF.

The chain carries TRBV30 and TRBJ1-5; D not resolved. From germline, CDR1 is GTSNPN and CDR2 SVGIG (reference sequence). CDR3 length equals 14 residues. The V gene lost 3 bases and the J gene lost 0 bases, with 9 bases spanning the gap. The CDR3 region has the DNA TGTGCCTGGAGGGGTCAGGCTAGCAATCAGCCCCAGCATTTT. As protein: CAWRGQASNQPQHF.

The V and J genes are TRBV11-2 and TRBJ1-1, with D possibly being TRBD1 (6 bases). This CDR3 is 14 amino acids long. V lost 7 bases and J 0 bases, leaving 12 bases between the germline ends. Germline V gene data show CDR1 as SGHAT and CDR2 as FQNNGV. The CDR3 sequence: CASTGQGLNTEAFF. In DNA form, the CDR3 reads TGTGCCAGCACTGGTCAGGGGTTGAACACTGAAGCTTTCTTT.

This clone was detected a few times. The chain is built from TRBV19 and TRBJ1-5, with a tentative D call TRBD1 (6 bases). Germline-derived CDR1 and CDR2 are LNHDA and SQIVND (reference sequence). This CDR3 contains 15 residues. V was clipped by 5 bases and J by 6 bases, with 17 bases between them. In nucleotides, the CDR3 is TGTGCCAGTAGTCCCCGCAGGGGAGCTGGTCAGCCCCAGCATTTT. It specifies CASSPRRGAGQPQHF.

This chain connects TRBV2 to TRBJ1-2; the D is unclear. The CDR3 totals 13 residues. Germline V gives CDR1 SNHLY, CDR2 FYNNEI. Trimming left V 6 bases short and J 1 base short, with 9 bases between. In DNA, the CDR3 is TGTGCCAGCAGGCCCGGGAGTAACTATGGCTACACCTTC. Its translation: CASRPGSNYGYTF.

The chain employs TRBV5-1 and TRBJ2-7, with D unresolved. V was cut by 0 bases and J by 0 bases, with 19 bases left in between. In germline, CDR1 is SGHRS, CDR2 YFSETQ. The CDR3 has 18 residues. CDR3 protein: CASSLDVGWAASSYEQYF. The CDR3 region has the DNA TGCGCCAGCAGCTTGGATGTAGGTTGGGCAGCCTCCTCCTACGAGCAGTACTTC.

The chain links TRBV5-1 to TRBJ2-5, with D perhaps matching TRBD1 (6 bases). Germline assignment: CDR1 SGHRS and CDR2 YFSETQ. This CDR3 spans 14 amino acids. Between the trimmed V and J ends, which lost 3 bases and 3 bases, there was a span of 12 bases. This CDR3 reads CASSSTEGEETQYF. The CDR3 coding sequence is TGCGCCAGCAGCTCGACTGAGGGGGAAGAGACCCAGTACTTC.

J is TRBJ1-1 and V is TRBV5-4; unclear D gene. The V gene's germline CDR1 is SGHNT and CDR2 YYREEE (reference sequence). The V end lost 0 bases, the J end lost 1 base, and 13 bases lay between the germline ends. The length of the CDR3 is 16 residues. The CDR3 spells CASSLGSRLRNTEAFF. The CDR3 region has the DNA TGTGCCAGCAGCTTGGGGAGCCGGCTTAGGAACACTGAAGCTTTCTTT.

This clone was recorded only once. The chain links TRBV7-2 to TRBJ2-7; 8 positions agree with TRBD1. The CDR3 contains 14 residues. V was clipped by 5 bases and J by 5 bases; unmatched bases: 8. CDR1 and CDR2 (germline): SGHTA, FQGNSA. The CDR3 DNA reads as TGTGCCAGCAGCACTCGACAGGGGACAGACGAGCAGTACTTC. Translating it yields CASSTRQGTDEQYF.

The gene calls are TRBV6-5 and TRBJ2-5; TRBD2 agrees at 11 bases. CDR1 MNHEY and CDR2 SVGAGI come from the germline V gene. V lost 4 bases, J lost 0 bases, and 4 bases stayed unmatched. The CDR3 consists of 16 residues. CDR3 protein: CASSSLAGANQETQYF. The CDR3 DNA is TGTGCCAGCAGTTCACTAGCGGGGGCTAACCAAGAGACCCAGTACTTC.

This CDR3 reads CASSQATGEAFF. CDR3 DNA: TGCGCCAGCAGCCAAGCCACAGGTGAAGCTTTCTTT. The rearrangement joins TRBV4-3 to TRBJ1-1; D perhaps matches TRBD1 (5 bases). CDR1 and CDR2 (germline): LGHNA, YSLEER. The ends were cut back, 1 base at V and 7 bases at J, with 7 bases in the middle. CDR3 length equals 12 residues.

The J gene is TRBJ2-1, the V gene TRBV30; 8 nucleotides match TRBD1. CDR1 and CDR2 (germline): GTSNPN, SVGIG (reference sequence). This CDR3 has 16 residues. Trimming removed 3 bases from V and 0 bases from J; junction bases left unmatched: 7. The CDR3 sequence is CAWRSQGVSSYNEQFF. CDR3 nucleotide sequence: TGTGCCTGGAGGTCACAGGGGGTAAGCTCCTACAATGAGCAGTTCTTC.

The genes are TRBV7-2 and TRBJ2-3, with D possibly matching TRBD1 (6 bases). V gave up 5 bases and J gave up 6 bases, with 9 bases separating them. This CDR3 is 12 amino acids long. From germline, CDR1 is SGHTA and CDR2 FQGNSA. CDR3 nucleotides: TGTGCCAGCAGCAGCCAGGGGGATACGCAGTATTTT. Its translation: CASSSQGDTQYF.

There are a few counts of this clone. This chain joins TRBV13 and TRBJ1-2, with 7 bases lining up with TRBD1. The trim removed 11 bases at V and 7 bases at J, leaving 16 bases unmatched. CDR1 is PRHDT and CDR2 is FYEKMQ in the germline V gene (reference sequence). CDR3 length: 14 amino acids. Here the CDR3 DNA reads TGTGCCCGGTCCGATAGAGGGACAGCAGGTGGCTACACCTTC. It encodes CARSDRGTAGGYTF.

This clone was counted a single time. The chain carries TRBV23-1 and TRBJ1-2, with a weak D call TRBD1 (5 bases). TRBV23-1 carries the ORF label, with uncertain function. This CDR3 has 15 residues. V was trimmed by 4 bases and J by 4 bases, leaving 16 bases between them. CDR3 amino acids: CASSPPGKWGYGYTF. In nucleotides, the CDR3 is TGCGCCAGCAGTCCTCCAGGGAAATGGGGCTATGGCTACACCTTC.